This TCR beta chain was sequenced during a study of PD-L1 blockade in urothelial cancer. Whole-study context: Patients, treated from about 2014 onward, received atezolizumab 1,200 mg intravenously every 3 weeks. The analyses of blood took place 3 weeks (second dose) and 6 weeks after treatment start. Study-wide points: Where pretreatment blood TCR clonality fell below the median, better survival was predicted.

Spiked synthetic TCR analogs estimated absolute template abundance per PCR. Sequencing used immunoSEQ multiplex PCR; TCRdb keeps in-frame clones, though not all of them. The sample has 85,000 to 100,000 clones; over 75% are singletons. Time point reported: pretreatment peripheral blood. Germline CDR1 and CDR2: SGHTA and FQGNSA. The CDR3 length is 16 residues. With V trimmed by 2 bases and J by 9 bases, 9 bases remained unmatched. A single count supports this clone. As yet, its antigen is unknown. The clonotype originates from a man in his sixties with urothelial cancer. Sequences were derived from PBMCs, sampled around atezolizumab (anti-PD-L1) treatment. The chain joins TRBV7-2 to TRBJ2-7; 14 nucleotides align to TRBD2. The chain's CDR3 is CASSLSRLAGGTGQYF. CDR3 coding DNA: TGTGCCAGCAGCTTATCCCGACTAGCGGGGGGGACAGGGCAGTACTTC.